These 9 T cell receptor beta chains originate from one sample sequenced in a study of cytomegalovirus exposure and HLA in healthy donors. Vbeta (60) and Jbeta (13) primers were used in the PCR. Profiling relied on immunoSEQ multiplex PCR, and the TCRdb table lists in-frame clones only, not all of them. The repertoire holds roughly 170,000 clones, with less than 85% as singletons. The sample consisted of PBMCs. The receptors here all came from a man aged 18 to 30 in good health and CMV-seronegative.

The J gene is TRBJ2-3, the V gene TRBV27, with D possibly TRBD1 on 6 matching bases. The length of the CDR3 is 15 residues. Per the germline V gene, CDR1 is MNHEY and CDR2 is SMNVEV (reference sequence). Trimming took off 5 bases at V and 8 bases at J, with 20 bases between the two ends. Written as DNA, the CDR3 is TGTGCCAGCAGTCCCCAGGGACATCTAGTCCGTACGCAGTATTTT. It yields the protein CASSPQGHLVRTQYF.

This chain joins TRBV28 and TRBJ2-5, with D perhaps matching TRBD2 (7 bases). The V and J ends lost 6 bases and 0 bases respectively, with 20 bases between them. This CDR3 has 17 residues. The germline V gene has CDR1 MDHEN and CDR2 SYDVKM. The CDR3 region is CASSPRGAGRYQETQYF. CDR3 bases: TGTGCCAGCAGCCCTCGGGGGGCCGGGAGGTACCAAGAGACCCAGTACTTC.

The V and J genes are TRBV29-1 and TRBJ1-1, with TRBD1 identical over 9 bases. The V and J ends lost 6 bases and 6 bases, in that order; junction bases with no gene match: 8. The CDR3 is made up of 13 amino acids. The germline V gene encodes CDR1 SQVTM and CDR2 ANQGSEA. This CDR3 is CSVARQGGSEAFF. The CDR3 DNA follows: TGCAGCGTCGCGCGACAGGGGGGGTCTGAAGCTTTCTTT. The full variable domain, with the rest looked up from reference TRBV29-1 and TRBJ1-1, is SAVISQKPSRDICQRGTSLTIQCQVDSQVTMMFWYRQQPGQSLTLIATANQGSEATYESGFVIDKFPISRPNLTFSTLTVSNMSPEDSSIYLCSVARQGGSEAFFGQGTRLTVV.

The V call is TRBV28, the J call TRBJ2-7, with 10 bases aligning to TRBD2. Germline V gene data show CDR1 as MDHEN and CDR2 as SYDVKM. Trimming took 5 bases from V and 1 from J; bases not matched to a gene: 8. The CDR3 totals 16 residues. The CDR3: CASSPPSGRVSYEQYF. The CDR3 DNA follows: TGTGCCAGCAGTCCCCCCAGCGGGAGGGTGTCCTACGAGCAGTACTTC.

This sequence joins TRBV19 and TRBJ2-1; D uncertain. CDR3 length: 11 amino acids. The V gene lost 8 bases and the J gene lost 9 bases, with 11 bases spanning the gap. Germline V gene data show CDR1 as LNHDA and CDR2 as SQIVND (reference sequence). The CDR3 nucleotides read TGTGCCAGTCACGCGGATTTTGAGCAGTTCTTC. Protein sequence: CASHADFEQFF.

The chain uses TRBV6-1 and TRBJ2-3, with TRBD1 matching over 9 bases. The CDR3 has 16 amino acids. J was trimmed by 4 bases and V by 4 bases; bases with no gene match: 9. CDR1 is MNHNS, CDR2 SASEGT, per germline. Here the CDR3 DNA reads TGTGCCAGCAGTGTGGACGGGACAGGGCGGGCAGATACGCAGTATTTT. Translating gives CASSVDGTGRADTQYF.

The rearrangement joins TRBV7-8 to TRBJ2-7; 7 bases align to TRBD1. The V and J ends lost 1 base and 7 bases, in that order; junction bases with no gene match: 4. This CDR3 region has 13 residues. Looked up from germline, CDR1 is SGHVS and CDR2 is FQNEAQ. CDR3 amino acids: CASSLGRGWEQYF. In nucleotides, the CDR3 is TGTGCCAGCAGCTTAGGCAGGGGGTGGGAGCAGTACTTC.

The table lists this clone with a count of one. The chain joins TRBV12-5 to TRBJ1-2; possible D gene TRBD1, 6 bases. This CDR3 is 16 amino acids long. Germline-derived CDR1 and CDR2 are LGHNT and FRNRAP. V gave up 2 bases and J gave up 1 base, with 14 bases separating them. CDR3 amino acids: CASGLQGTHYNYGYTF. In DNA, the CDR3 is TGTGCTAGTGGTTTGCAGGGGACACACTATAACTATGGCTACACCTTC.

The chain links TRBV27 to TRBJ2-7, with D possibly matching TRBD1 (6 bases). V dropped 8 bases and J dropped 4 bases, with 15 bases sitting between them. This CDR3 has 13 residues. Germline V CDR1 and CDR2: MNHEY, SMNVEV (reference sequence). The CDR3 DNA is TGTGCCAGCGGTCCCGGGACAACTTACGAGCAGTACTTC. Its translation: CASGPGTTYEQYF.